The source of this T cell receptor (beta chain) is a study of T-cell reconstitution after alpha-beta-depleted transplantation in children. Ten or more counts support this clonotype. The CDR3 totals 16 residues. Per the germline V gene, CDR1 is KGHDR and CDR2 is SFDVKD. J was trimmed by 4 bases and V by 7 bases; bases with no gene match: 6. Library preparation (for TCRbeta) was performed with unique molecular identifiers. TCRdb fed the PCR reads into MiXCR, producing one record per CDR3 protein. The sample includes 210,000 or so distinct CDR3 sequences, roughly 9% of them seen just once. The receptor comes from a human donor who donated a stem cell graft to a child with acute lymphoblastic leukemia. Sequenced here: PBMCs from the stem cell graft donor, sampled from the stem cell graft. The genes are TRBV24-1 and TRBJ2-3, with TRBD2 matching over 14 bases. DNA for the CDR3: TGTGCCACCAGCCCGACTAGCGGGAGGGCGGCAGATACGCAGTATTTT. It translates to CATSPTSGRAADTQYF.